These T cell receptor beta chains were read from a single sample in a study of T cells in Graves' hyperthyroidism and ophthalmopathy. TCRdb re-derived calls from the multiplex PCR reads in MiXCR, one entry per CDR3 protein. This table has a few hundred thousand distinct CDR3 sequences, around 45% appearing once. Sequencing input: peripheral blood or thyroid tissue (not recorded which). Receptors were obtained from a woman between 18 and 29 years old with Graves' hyperthyroidism. Both conserved end residues are part of each CDR3. The D gene is left open where the match is weak. The size field is filled for only some rows; it gives once, few, many or a size class.

D: -
size: many
J: TRBJ1-1
V: TRBV20-1
DNA: TGCAGTGCTAGTAACAGGCGGGCTGAAGCTTTCTTT
CDR3: CSASNRRAEAFF

D: -
size: -
J: TRBJ1-2
V: TRBV20-1
DNA: TGCAGTGCTAGAGATCGGGCAGTGGGCTACACCTTC
CDR3: CSARDRAVGYTF

D: -
size: once
J: TRBJ1-4
V: TRBV11-1
DNA: TGTGCCAGCAGCCTAGCCGGGGTTGGAAAACTGTTTTTT
CDR3: CASSLAGVGKLFF

D: TRBD1
size: -
J: TRBJ2-2
V: TRBV12-3/TRBV12-4
DNA: TGTGCCAGCAGTCTCCGGGACAGGGAGGCGGACGGGGAGCTGTTTTTT
CDR3: CASSLRDREADGELFF

D: -
size: few
J: TRBJ2-7
V: TRBV24-1
DNA: TGTGCCAGCAGTTCCGGTCGACTAGTGCGGTACGAGCAGTACTTC
CDR3: CASSSGRLVRYEQYF

D: -
size: many
J: TRBJ2-2
V: TRBV25-1
DNA: TGTGCCAGCAGTGGTATAGGGGGGCCCTCTGACACCGGGGAGCTGTTTTTT
CDR3: CASSGIGGPSDTGELFF

D: -
size: few
J: TRBJ2-3
V: TRBV24-1
DNA: TGTGCCACCAGTGAGACTGGCACAGATACGCAGTATTTT
CDR3: CATSETGTDTQYF

D: -
size: -
J: TRBJ2-7
V: TRBV18
DNA: TGTGCCAGCTCACCTAAGGAGCGGCTAACCTACGAGCAGTACTTC
CDR3: CASSPKERLTYEQYF

D: -
size: -
J: TRBJ1-1
V: TRBV29-1
DNA: TGCAGCGTTGATCGGCATCAGAACGCTGAAGCTTTCTTT
CDR3: CSVDRHQNAEAFF

D: TRBD1
size: many
J: TRBJ1-1
V: TRBV7-3
DNA: TGTGCCAGCAGCTTACTCCCCACCCCCCCGAGCAGGACAGGGAGGGCTGAAGCTTTCTTT
CDR3: CASSLLPTPPSRTGRAEAFF

D: -
size: once
J: TRBJ1-1
V: TRBV10-3
DNA: TGTGCCATCAGTCGGGACATAGCCGGAGGCACTGAAGCTTTCTTT
CDR3: CAISRDIAGGTEAFF

D: -
size: -
J: TRBJ2-5
V: TRBV27
DNA: TGTGCCAGCAGTTTAGGCTCAAGTCAGCCCCAGTACTTC
CDR3: CASSLGSSQPQYF

D: TRBD1
size: many
J: TRBJ2-7
V: TRBV24-1
DNA: TGTGCCACCAGTGATTCGGACAGGGGGTTGGAGCAGTACTTC
CDR3: CATSDSDRGLEQYF

D: -
size: many
J: TRBJ1-1
V: TRBV5-1
DNA: TGCGCCAGCAGCAGCGGGGGGAGGAACACTGAAGCTTTCTTT
CDR3: CASSSGGRNTEAFF

D: -
size: many
J: TRBJ1-3
V: TRBV6-1
DNA: TGTGCCAGCAGTAGGGGAAACACCATATATTTT
CDR3: CASSRGNTIYF

D: -
size: -
J: TRBJ2-7
V: TRBV27
DNA: TGTGCCAGCAGGTACGGACAGTTCTACGAGCAGTACTTC
CDR3: CASRYGQFYEQYF

D: TRBD1
size: many
J: TRBJ1-5
V: TRBV20-1
DNA: TGCAGTGCTAGAGTGGGGAGGGGGCCTCAGCCCCAGCATTTT
CDR3: CSARVGRGPQPQHF

D: -
size: few
J: TRBJ1-5
V: TRBV4-1
DNA: TGCGCCAGCAGCCAAGTCGCGAGACAGAAAAATCAGCCCCAGCATTTT
CDR3: CASSQVARQKNQPQHF

D: -
size: many
J: TRBJ1-1
V: TRBV29-1
DNA: TGCAGCGCAGGCTCCCTACAGGGGAACACTGAAGCTTTCTTT
CDR3: CSAGSLQGNTEAFF

D: TRBD1
size: -
J: TRBJ1-1
V: TRBV4-3
DNA: TGCGCCAGCAGCCATACCGACAGGGGGGGGACTGAAGCTTTCTTT
CDR3: CASSHTDRGGTEAFF

D: -
size: many
J: TRBJ1-1
V: TRBV14
DNA: TGTGCCAGCAGTAGGGGGGTTGCAACTGAAGCTTTCTTT
CDR3: CASSRGVATEAFF

D: -
size: -
J: TRBJ2-1
V: TRBV20-1
DNA: TGCAGTGCTACGGGGGATTGGGACAATGAGCAGTTCTTC
CDR3: CSATGDWDNEQFF

D: TRBD1
size: -
J: TRBJ1-5
V: TRBV9
DNA: TGTGCCAGCAGCCTAAGACAGGGTGCTGATCAGCCCCAGCATTTT
CDR3: CASSLRQGADQPQHF

D: TRBD1
size: many
J: TRBJ1-1
V: TRBV29-1
DNA: TGCAGCACCAAAGGGACAGACACTGAAGCTTTCTTT
CDR3: CSTKGTDTEAFF

D: TRBD1
size: -
J: TRBJ1-5
V: TRBV19
DNA: TGTGCCAGTACCGGGCTCGGACAGGGGGGATCTCAGCCCCAGCATTTT
CDR3: CASTGLGQGGSQPQHF

D: -
size: many
J: TRBJ2-5
V: TRBV20-1
DNA: TGCAGTGCTAATCGTCCCCGGAGAGAGACCCAGTACTTC
CDR3: CSANRPRRETQYF

D: -
size: many
J: TRBJ2-7
V: TRBV28
DNA: TGTGCCAGCAGCCCACAGTCCTACGAGCAGTACTTC
CDR3: CASSPQSYEQYF

D: -
size: many
J: TRBJ2-7
V: TRBV5-8
DNA: TGTGCCAGCAGCTTCCGGAGTAGCTCCTACGAGCAGTACTTC
CDR3: CASSFRSSSYEQYF

D: -
size: -
J: TRBJ2-5
V: TRBV29-1
DNA: TGCAGCGGAGGGGATGGGGAGACCCAGTACTTC
CDR3: CSGGDGETQYF

D: -
size: -
J: TRBJ2-7
V: TRBV20-1
DNA: TGCAGTGCCCTGTCGGGGTCCGGTGAGCAGTACTTC
CDR3: CSALSGSGEQYF

D: TRBD1
size: -
J: TRBJ1-2
V: TRBV9
DNA: TGTGCCAGCAGCGTAGGGGAGGGACAGGGCCATGGCTACACCTTC
CDR3: CASSVGEGQGHGYTF

D: -
size: -
J: TRBJ2-5
V: TRBV7-9
DNA: TGTGCCAGCAGCTTAGTGTGGCGGGCCCAAGAGACCCAGTACTTC
CDR3: CASSLVWRAQETQYF

D: TRBD1
size: -
J: TRBJ2-1
V: TRBV11-1
DNA: TGTGCCAGCAGCTTAGGCGACCCCTGGGACAGGGCCTACAATGAGCAGTTCTTC
CDR3: CASSLGDPWDRAYNEQFF

D: TRBD1
size: -
J: TRBJ1-4
V: TRBV6-1
DNA: TGTGCCAGCAGTGTCTGGGGACAGGGGCAGGAAAAACTGTTTTTT
CDR3: CASSVWGQGQEKLFF

D: -
size: -
J: TRBJ2-3
V: TRBV29-1
DNA: TGCAGCGTTGAAAACCCCCGGGGGAGCACAGATACGCAGTATTTT
CDR3: CSVENPRGSTDTQYF

D: -
size: -
J: TRBJ2-1
V: TRBV20-1
DNA: TGCAGTGCTCTAGATAAGCGAACCGCCTACAATGAGCAGTTCTTC
CDR3: CSALDKRTAYNEQFF

D: -
size: -
J: TRBJ1-1
V: TRBV24-1
DNA: TGTGCCACCAGTGATTTCCTGCAGGAAGCGAACACTGAAGCTTTCTTT
CDR3: CATSDFLQEANTEAFF

D: TRBD1
size: many
J: TRBJ1-2
V: TRBV7-2
DNA: TGTGCCAGCAGCCCCAGGGGGGCCTATGGCTACACCTTC
CDR3: CASSPRGAYGYTF

D: -
size: -
J: TRBJ2-2
V: TRBV7-9
DNA: TGTGCCAGCAGCTTAGGGGAGGACAGGGAGCTGTTTTTT
CDR3: CASSLGEDRELFF

D: -
size: -
J: TRBJ2-2
V: TRBV9
DNA: TGTGCCAGCAGCGCTTTGGACAGTAAATTAAACACCGGGGAGCTGTTTTTT
CDR3: CASSALDSKLNTGELFF

D: -
size: -
J: TRBJ1-1
V: TRBV2
DNA: TGTGCTAGCCTTGGAATGAACACTGAAGCTTTCTTT
CDR3: CASLGMNTEAFF

D: -
size: -
J: TRBJ2-6
V: TRBV7-2
DNA: TGTGCCAGCAGATCGATACAGGGCTTCTCTGGGGCCAACGTCCTGACTTTC
CDR3: CASRSIQGFSGANVLTF

D: TRBD2
size: -
J: TRBJ2-3
V: TRBV7-9
DNA: TGTGCCAGCAGCTTTCCACTAGCGGTGTGGAGCACAGATACGCAGTATTTT
CDR3: CASSFPLAVWSTDTQYF

D: -
size: -
J: TRBJ1-5
V: TRBV6-6
DNA: TGTGCCAGCAGTTACTCACAGGGTGGAGGCTCACGCAATCAGCCCCAGCATTTT
CDR3: CASSYSQGGGSRNQPQHF

D: TRBD2
size: few
J: TRBJ2-1
V: TRBV7-3
DNA: TGTGCCAGCACACTCGGGGGAGGGGCCTACAATGAGCAGTTCTTC
CDR3: CASTLGGGAYNEQFF

D: -
size: many
J: TRBJ1-1
V: TRBV29-1
DNA: TGCAGCGTTGACGTAGGAGGCACTGAAGCTTTCTTT
CDR3: CSVDVGGTEAFF

D: -
size: many
J: TRBJ1-1
V: TRBV4-2
DNA: TGTGCCAGCAGCCAAGATCAGGGGCCAGCTTTCTTT
CDR3: CASSQDQGPAFF

D: -
size: many
J: TRBJ2-5
V: TRBV4-2
DNA: TGTGCCAGCAGCCCCGGATCTGGATTAGAGACCCAGTACTTC
CDR3: CASSPGSGLETQYF

D: -
size: few
J: TRBJ2-1
V: TRBV7-7
DNA: TGTGCCAGCAGCCCAATACAGGGGAGGGAGCAGTTCTTC
CDR3: CASSPIQGREQFF